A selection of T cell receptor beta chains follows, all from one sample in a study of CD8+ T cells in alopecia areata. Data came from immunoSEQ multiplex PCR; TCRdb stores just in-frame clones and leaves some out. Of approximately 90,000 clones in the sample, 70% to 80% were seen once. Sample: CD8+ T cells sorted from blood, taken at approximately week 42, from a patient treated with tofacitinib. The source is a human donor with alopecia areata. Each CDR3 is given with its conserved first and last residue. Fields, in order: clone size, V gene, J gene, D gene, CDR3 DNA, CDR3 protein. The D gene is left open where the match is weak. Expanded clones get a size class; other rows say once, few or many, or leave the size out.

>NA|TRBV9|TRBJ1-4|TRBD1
TGTGCCAGCAGCGTAAAAGCAGGGGGTGAAAAACTGTTTTTT
CASSVKAGGEKLFF
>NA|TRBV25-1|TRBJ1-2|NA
TGTGCCGGCAGTGAACCCACCGATGGCTACACCTTC
CAGSEPTDGYTF
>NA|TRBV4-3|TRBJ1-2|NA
TGCGCCAGCAGCCAAGATGGTACGGGCAGCTATGGCTACACCTTC
CASSQDGTGSYGYTF
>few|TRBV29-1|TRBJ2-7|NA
TGCAGCGTTGAGGATGCTTCTTGGGTGCAGTACTTC
CSVEDASWVQYF
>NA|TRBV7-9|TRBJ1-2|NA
TGTGCCAGCAGCCCGGACGGCAATTTCTATGGCTACACCTTC
CASSPDGNFYGYTF
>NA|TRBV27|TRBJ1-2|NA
TGTGCCAGCAGTTTTGGGGGGAACTATGGCTACACCTTC
CASSFGGNYGYTF
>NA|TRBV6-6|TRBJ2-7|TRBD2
TGTGCCAGCAGTCCTAGCGGGTACGAGCAGTACTTC
CASSPSGYEQYF
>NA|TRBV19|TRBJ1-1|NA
TGTGCCAGTAGTAAAATCAGGGGTCAGAACACTGAAGCTTTCTTT
CASSKIRGQNTEAFF
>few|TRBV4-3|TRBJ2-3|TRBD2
TGCGCCAGCAGCCAAACGGGAGGAGATACGCAGTATTTT
CASSQTGGDTQYF
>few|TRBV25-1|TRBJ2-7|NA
TGTGCCAGCAGTCAAAATGTGGGGGACGAGCAGTACTTC
CASSQNVGDEQYF
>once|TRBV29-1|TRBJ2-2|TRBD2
TGCAGCGTTGCGGGGACCGGGGGGGAATGGACCGGGGAGCTGTTTTTT
CSVAGTGGEWTGELFF
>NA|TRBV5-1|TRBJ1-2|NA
TGCGCCAGCAGCTTTAACGGAAACTATGGCTACACCTTC
CASSFNGNYGYTF
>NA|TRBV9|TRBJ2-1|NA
TGTGCCAGCAGCGTAGCTGGCGGGGGCTGGTACAATGAGCAGTTCTTC
CASSVAGGGWYNEQFF
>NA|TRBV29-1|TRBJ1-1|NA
TGCAGCGTTGCGGTAGGGCCCACTGAAGCTTTCTTT
CSVAVGPTEAFF
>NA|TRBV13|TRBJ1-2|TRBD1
TGTGCCAGCAGCTTGGGGGAGACAGGGGGCAGCGATGGCTACACCTTC
CASSLGETGGSDGYTF
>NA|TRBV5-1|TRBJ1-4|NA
TGCGCCAGCAGCCTGAGGCGGGCAAGCACTAATGAAAAACTGTTTTTT
CASSLRRASTNEKLFF
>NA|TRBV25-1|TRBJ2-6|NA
TGTGCCAGCAGTGAATCCGGGGGCGGTGGGGCCAACGTCCTGACTTTC
CASSESGGGGANVLTF
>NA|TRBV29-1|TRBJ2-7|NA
TGCAGCGCGGGTACCCCTCGGAGAGGGGCCTACGAGCAGTACTTC
CSAGTPRRGAYEQYF
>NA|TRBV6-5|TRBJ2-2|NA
TGTGCCAGCAGTTACGGAGGATCTGGGGAGCTGTTTTTT
CASSYGGSGELFF
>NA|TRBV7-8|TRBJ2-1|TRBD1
TGTGCCAGCAGCTCGACAGGGAAGAATGAGCAGTTCTTC
CASSSTGKNEQFF
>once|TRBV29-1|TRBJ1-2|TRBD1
TGCAGCGCCCTCGGGCAGGGGGCGGGTGGCTACACCTTC
CSALGQGAGGYTF
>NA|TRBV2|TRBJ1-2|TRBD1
TGTGCCAGCGGAGGGGAGGACAGGGGAGTTGGTGGCTACACCTTC
CASGGEDRGVGGYTF
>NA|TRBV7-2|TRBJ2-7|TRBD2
TGTGCCAGCACCTCGGGCGGGGGGTTGGACGAGCAGTACTTC
CASTSGGGLDEQYF
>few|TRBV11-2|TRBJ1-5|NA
TGTGCCAGCAGCTTGGGCAATCAGCCCCAGCATTTT
CASSLGNQPQHF
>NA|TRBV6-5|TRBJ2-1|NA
TGTGCCAGCAGTTACCCCGGACGGTACAATGAGCAGTTCTTC
CASSYPGRYNEQFF
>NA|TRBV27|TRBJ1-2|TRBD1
TGTGCCAGCAGTTTATCGCGACTTGGACAGGGCCCTACTAACTATGGCTACACCTTC
CASSLSRLGQGPTNYGYTF
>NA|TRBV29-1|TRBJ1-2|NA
TGCAGCGTGGATACAGGGCTGATCTATGGCTACACCTTC
CSVDTGLIYGYTF
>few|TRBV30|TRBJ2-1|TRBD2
TGTGCCTGGAATCGGGGGGGTTGGAATGAGCAGTTCTTC
CAWNRGGWNEQFF
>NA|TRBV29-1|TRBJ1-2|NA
TGCAGCGTTGAAGATTATAGCACGGGGGGCGCCGGTGGCTACACCTTC
CSVEDYSTGGAGGYTF
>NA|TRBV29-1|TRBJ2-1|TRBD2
TGCAGCGTTGAACTAGCGGGGGTTTACAATGAGCAGTTCTTC
CSVELAGVYNEQFF
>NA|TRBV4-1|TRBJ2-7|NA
TGCGCCAGCAGCCAAGTGGGGGATTACGAGCAGTACTTC
CASSQVGDYEQYF
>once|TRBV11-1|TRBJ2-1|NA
TGTGCCAGCAGCTCAGGAATCAGCTCCTACAATGAGCAGTTCTTC
CASSSGISSYNEQFF
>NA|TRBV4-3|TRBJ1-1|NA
TGCGCCAGCAGCCAAGGTGGCACGGGGGAAGCTTTCTTT
CASSQGGTGEAFF
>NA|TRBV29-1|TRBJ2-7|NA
TGCAGCGTTGGGCGATTTGAGGCCGCCTCCTCCTACGAGCAGTACTTC
CSVGRFEAASSYEQYF
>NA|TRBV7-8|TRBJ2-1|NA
TGTGCCAGCAGCTTAGGATTAGAGGAGTTCTTC
CASSLGLEEFF
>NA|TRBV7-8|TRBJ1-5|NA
TGTGCCAGCAGCCCAATTGGTGGCAATCAGCCCCAGCATTTT
CASSPIGGNQPQHF
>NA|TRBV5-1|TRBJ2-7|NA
TGCGCCAGCATGTCTGGGTCAGGGGCCTACGAGCAGTACTTC
CASMSGSGAYEQYF
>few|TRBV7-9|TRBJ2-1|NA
TGTGCCAGCTCATCGGAGGAGGACTCCTACAATGAGCAGTTCTTC
CASSSEEDSYNEQFF
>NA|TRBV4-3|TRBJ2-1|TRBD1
TGCGCCAGCAGCCAAGATTCCCCGACAGGGAGCTACAATGAGCAGTTCTTC
CASSQDSPTGSYNEQFF
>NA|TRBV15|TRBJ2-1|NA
TGTGCCACCAGCCCAGGGGGGAGCGGGGTAAATGAGCAGTTCTTC
CATSPGGSGVNEQFF
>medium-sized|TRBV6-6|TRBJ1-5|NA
TGTGCCAGCAGTACAGACGGGAATCAGCCCCAGCATTTT
CASSTDGNQPQHF
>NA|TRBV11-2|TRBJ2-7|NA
TGTGCCAGCAGCACCGGGGTAGGGGGGGCAATAGCCCCGTACGAGCAGTACTTC
CASSTGVGGAIAPYEQYF
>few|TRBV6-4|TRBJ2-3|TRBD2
TGTGCCAGCAGTGACAAAAGCGGGGGTGGCACAGATACGCAGTATTTT
CASSDKSGGGTDTQYF
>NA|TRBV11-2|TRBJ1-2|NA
TGTGCCAGCAGCTCCGGGGAGAACTATGGCTACACCTTC
CASSSGENYGYTF
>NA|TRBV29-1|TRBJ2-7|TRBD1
TGCAGCGTCGGACAGGGGGAGTCTGTGTACGAGCAGTACTTC
CSVGQGESVYEQYF
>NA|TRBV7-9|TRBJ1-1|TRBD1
TGTGCCAGCAGCAATGGACAGGGTGGGACTGAAGCTTTCTTT
CASSNGQGGTEAFF
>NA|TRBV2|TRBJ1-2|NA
TGTGCCAGCAGTGAAGAAGAGAGTAGGACAGAGAGTAACTATGGCTACACCTTC
CASSEEESRTESNYGYTF
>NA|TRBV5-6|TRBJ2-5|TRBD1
TGTGCCAGCAGCTTAGACAGGGTTTTAGAGACCCAGTACTTC
CASSLDRVLETQYF
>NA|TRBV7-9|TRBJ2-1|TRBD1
TGTGCCAGCATGGACAGGGGATCCTACAATGAGCAGTTCTTC
CASMDRGSYNEQFF
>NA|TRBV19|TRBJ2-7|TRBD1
TGTGCCAGTAGTATCGGGACAGGGCGGCACGAGCAGTACTTC
CASSIGTGRHEQYF
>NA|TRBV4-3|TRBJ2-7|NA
TGCGCCAGCAGCCAAGACAGGCCCCCTACCTACGAGCAGTACTTC
CASSQDRPPTYEQYF
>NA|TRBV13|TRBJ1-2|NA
TGTGCCAGCAGCCCACGAGAGGGACGGGGTGGCTACACCTTC
CASSPREGRGGYTF
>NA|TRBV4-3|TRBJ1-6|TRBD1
TGCGCCAGCAGCCAAGCCTTTTTTGGGACAGGGGATTCACCCCTCCACTTT
CASSQAFFGTGDSPLHF
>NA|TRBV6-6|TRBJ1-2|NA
TGTGCCAGCACCCTGGACAGATATGGCTACACCTTC
CASTLDRYGYTF
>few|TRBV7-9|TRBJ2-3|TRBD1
TGTGCCAGCAGCCCCGGGACAGGGGACACAGATACGCAGTATTTT
CASSPGTGDTDTQYF